This TCR beta chain derives from a study of cytomegalovirus exposure and HLA in healthy donors. Notes on the study in general: HLA restriction was apparent for most CMV-associated TCR beta chains in a later analysis. The only immune exposure information that was available was CMV serostatus.

About this clone: Its antigen is undetermined.

With 5 bases clipped from V and 1 base from J, the junction kept 14 bases outside the gene matches. The CDR3 length is 17 residues. Per germline, CDR1 SEHNR and CDR2 FQNEAQ (reference sequence). This PCR relied on a set of 60 Vbeta primers and 13 Jbeta primers. Libraries were prepared by immunoSEQ multiplex PCR; TCRdb keeps only in-frame clonotypes and omits some of them. The sample lists over 150,000 clones; roughly 80% were seen once. This clonotype was obtained from a man aged 25-45 years in good health and CMV-seronegative. V is TRBV7-9 and J is TRBJ2-7; 7 nucleotides agree with TRBD2. Specimen: PBMCs. The CDR3 loop reads CASSHKGRGPYSYEQYF. The CDR3, as DNA: TGTGCCAGCAGCCATAAAGGGAGGGGACCTTATTCCTACGAGCAGTACTTC.